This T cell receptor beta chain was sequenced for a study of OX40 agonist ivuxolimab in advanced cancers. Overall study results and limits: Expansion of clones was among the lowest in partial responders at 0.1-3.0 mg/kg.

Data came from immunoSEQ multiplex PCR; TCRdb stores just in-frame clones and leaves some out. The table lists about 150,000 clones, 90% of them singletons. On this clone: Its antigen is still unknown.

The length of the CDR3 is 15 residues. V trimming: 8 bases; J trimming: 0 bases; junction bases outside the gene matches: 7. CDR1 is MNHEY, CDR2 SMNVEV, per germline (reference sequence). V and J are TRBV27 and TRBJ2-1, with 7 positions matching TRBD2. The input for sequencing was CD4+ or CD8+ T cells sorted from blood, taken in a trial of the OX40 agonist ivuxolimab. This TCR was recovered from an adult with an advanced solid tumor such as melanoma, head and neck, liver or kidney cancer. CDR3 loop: CASGLSGGSYNEQFF. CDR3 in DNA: TGTGCCAGCGGGCTTTCGGGGGGCTCCTACAATGAGCAGTTCTTC.